This T cell receptor (beta chain) derives from a study of cytomegalovirus exposure and HLA in healthy donors. Study conclusions and caveats: When the data were analyzed later, several of the most significant clusters appeared to be linked to common viral pathogens. Across donors, presence/absence analyses took sequencing depth to be roughly uniform.

The PCR was carried out with 60 Vbeta primers and 13 Jbeta primers. Data came from immunoSEQ multiplex PCR; TCRdb stores just in-frame clones and leaves some out. The sample records fewer than 250,000 clones, roughly 75% being singletons. This clone was counted once. Its antigen remains unknown. Sequences were obtained from PBMCs. The sequence derives from a woman aged 25 to 45 in good health and CMV-seronegative.

CDR3 region: CASSMTGFSNQPQHF. The CDR3 coding sequence is TGTGCCAGCAGCATGACAGGGTTTAGCAATCAGCCCCAGCATTTT. The chain couples TRBV7-6 to TRBJ1-5; TRBD1 matches 7 bases. The junction had 4 bases not matched to a gene; V was cut back by 5 bases and J by 0 bases. The CDR3 runs 15 residues. Germline loops: CDR1 SGHVS, CDR2 FNYEAQ. Variable domain in full (rest from reference TRBV7-6 and TRBJ1-5): GAGVSQSPRYKVTKRGQDVALRCDPISGHVSLYWYRQALGQGPEFLTYFNYEAQQDKSGLPNDRFSAERPEGSISTLTIQRTEQRDSAMYRCASSMTGFSNQPQHFGDGTRLSIL.